Shown below are 28 T cell receptor beta chains from a single sample sequenced in a study of shared T cell receptors in the human thymus. Data came from immunoSEQ multiplex PCR; TCRdb stores just in-frame clones and leaves some out. The sample yields some 700,000 clones, 75% to 90% seen once. The data also belong to a second study, concerning human thymus T cells.

Sequenced: thymocytes. The receptors come from a girl in the first two years of life with a congenital heart defect.

The rearrangement uses TRBV4-2 and TRBJ1-3, with 8 bases identical to TRBD1. The CDR3 runs 21 residues. The J segment lost 4 bases and the V segment lost 1 base, leaving 21 bases of the junction unmatched. Germline lookup yields CDR1 LGHNA and CDR2 YNFKEQ. The CDR3 region has the DNA TGTGCCAGCAGCCAAGTCCCCCGAAATAAAAAACACGGACAGGGCGGAAACACCATATATTTT. Translation: CASSQVPRNKKHGQGGNTIYF.

The CDR3 DNA reads TGTGCCAGCAGCTTAGGGCTCTCAGGGGGCCCTGCAACTAATGAAAAACTGTTTTTT. Protein sequence: CASSLGLSGGPATNEKLFF. The chain is built from TRBV7-6 and TRBJ1-4, with TRBD1 matching 8 bases. CDR1 and CDR2 from the germline V gene are SGHVS and FNYEAQ. The CDR3 loop spans 19 amino acids. Unmatched junction bases numbered 10, after V lost 1 base and J lost 0 bases. Complete variable domain (other parts from reference TRBV7-6 and TRBJ1-4): GAGVSQSPRYKVTKRGQDVALRCDPISGHVSLYWYRQALGQGPEFLTYFNYEAQQDKSGLPNDRFSAERPEGSISTLTIQRTEQRDSAMYRCASSLGLSGGPATNEKLFFGSGTQLSVL.

The chain uses TRBV19 and TRBJ2-7, with D maybe TRBD2 (6 bases). Trimming shortened V by 4 bases and J by 3 bases, and 10 bases separated the two germline ends. CDR1 LNHDA and CDR2 SQIVND come from the germline V gene (reference sequence). The CDR3 is 13 amino acids. As DNA, the CDR3 is TGTGCCAGTAGTACGGGACTCTTCTACGAGCAGTACTTC. The encoded protein is CASSTGLFYEQYF.

The rearrangement uses TRBV6-1 and TRBJ1-1; D not certain. V dropped 0 bases and J dropped 4 bases, with 15 bases sitting between them. This CDR3 spans 16 amino acids. CDR1 and CDR2 from the germline V gene are MNHNS and SASEGT. CDR3 DNA sequence: TGTGCCAGCAGTGAAGCCTTCGCCCATGAAGCCACTGAAGCTTTCTTT. It specifies CASSEAFAHEATEAFF.

This rearrangement joins TRBV9 to TRBJ2-5; the match to TRBD1 covers 8 bases. V was clipped by 4 bases and J by 4 bases; unmatched bases: 9. Per the germline V gene, CDR1 is SGDLS and CDR2 is YYNGEE. This CDR3 region has 15 residues. Here the CDR3 DNA reads TGTGCCAGCAGCCCACACAGGGGGTTGCCAGAGACCCAGTACTTC. It specifies CASSPHRGLPETQYF.

The V gene is TRBV5-1, the J gene TRBJ1-2; TRBD1 might be the D (6 bases). V gave up 2 bases and J gave up 0 bases, with 11 bases separating them. CDR1 and CDR2 from the germline V gene are SGHRS and YFSETQ. The CDR3 contains 15 residues. The DNA for the CDR3 is TGCGCCAGCAGCTTCTTAACAGGGACTAACTATGGCTACACCTTC. It codes for CASSFLTGTNYGYTF.

As for this clone: One junction end disagrees with the germline gene, perhaps due to a read error. The sample contains more than one DNA sequence encoding this CDR3. The chain joins TRBV11-2 to TRBJ1-2; 9 nucleotides align to TRBD1. This CDR3 is 14 amino acids long. Germline values: CDR1 SGHAT, CDR2 FQNNGV. CDR3: CASSFRDRVYGYTF. The CDR3 DNA sequence: TGCGCCAGCAGCTTCCGGGACAGGGTCTATGGCTACACCTTC.

The CDR3 region is CASSLTRQGIHGYTF. CDR3 bases: TGTGCCAGCAGCCTTACACGACAGGGTATTCATGGCTACACCTTC. The rearrangement links TRBV27 to TRBJ1-2, with 7 bases lining up with TRBD1. Germline CDR1 MNHEY, CDR2 SMNVEV (reference sequence). The CDR3 totals 15 residues. Trimming took 6 bases from V and 6 from J; bases not matched to a gene: 13.

This clone has only one observation. This chain joins TRBV11-2 and TRBJ2-1; possibly TRBD2 for D (5 bases). This CDR3 has 15 residues. Trimming took off 5 bases at V and 2 bases at J, with 13 bases between the two ends. Germline-derived CDR1 and CDR2 are SGHAT and FQNNGV. For the CDR3, the DNA is TGTGCCAGCAGCCAGGAGAGCGGTGCCTACAATGAGCAGTTCTTC. Protein sequence: CASSQESGAYNEQFF.

The chain links TRBV5-4 to TRBJ2-5, with 9 bases that match TRBD2. The trim removed 1 base at V and 2 bases at J, leaving 9 bases unmatched. CDR3 size: 17 residues. Germline assignment: CDR1 SGHNT and CDR2 YYREEE (reference sequence). CDR3 sequence (DNA): TGTGCCAGCAGCTTGATAAGCGGGGGGCCGGGGCAAGAGACCCAGTACTTC. It specifies CASSLISGGPGQETQYF.

The V gene is TRBV11-2, the J gene TRBJ2-7; TRBD2 is a possible D gene (5 bases). Germline V CDR1 and CDR2: SGHAT, FQNNGV. Trimming stripped 5 bases from V and 0 bases from J, with 11 bases between. The CDR3 has 14 amino acids. CDR3 region: CASSPGSSSYEQYF. CDR3 DNA: TGTGCCAGCAGCCCTGGGAGTAGCTCCTACGAGCAGTACTTC.

The chain uses TRBV7-8 and TRBJ1-5; D not certain. CDR1 SGHVS and CDR2 FQNEAQ come from the germline V gene. Trimming pared 4 bases from V and 6 bases from J, leaving 7 bases between. The CDR3 loop spans 12 amino acids. The CDR3 sequence is CASSSEAQPQHF. The CDR3 coding sequence is TGTGCCAGCAGCTCTGAGGCTCAGCCCCAGCATTTT.

The rearrangement uses TRBV5-5 and TRBJ1-2, with unresolved D. With 1 base removed from V and 4 bases from J, the gap between germline ends came to 8 bases. The CDR3 covers 13 residues. Germline V gives CDR1 SGHKS, CDR2 YYEKEE (reference sequence). The chain's CDR3 is CASSLRAGYGYTF. DNA for the CDR3: TGTGCCAGCAGCTTGAGGGCGGGCTATGGCTACACCTTC.

The chain links TRBV15 to TRBJ1-2; D unresolved. Per germline, CDR1 LNHNV and CDR2 YYDKDF (reference sequence). This CDR3 region has 21 residues. Trimming took 5 bases from V and 3 from J, leaving 34 bases between them. The CDR3 here is CATSASQKTLRRTWRDYGYTF. The DNA for the CDR3 is TGTGCCACCAGCGCGTCTCAAAAGACACTTAGACGGACCTGGAGGGACTATGGCTACACCTTC.

This clone was seen only a few times. This chain joins TRBV28 and TRBJ1-5; D unresolved. This CDR3 comprises 14 residues. V was trimmed by 3 bases and J by 0 bases, leaving 6 bases between them. From germline, CDR1 is MDHEN and CDR2 SYDVKM. The CDR3 DNA is TGTGCCAGCAGTTTTGAGTATAGCAATCAGCCCCAGCATTTT. Translation: CASSFEYSNQPQHF.

The chain recombines TRBV5-6 with TRBJ2-3; D is perhaps TRBD1 (6 bases). The germline CDR1 and CDR2 sequences are SGHDT and YYEEEE. The CDR3 is 18 residues long. Deletions cut 2 bases from V and 3 bases from J, with 22 bases between. CDR3 in amino acids: CASSFSREQGKVTDTQYF. CDR3 DNA: TGTGCCAGCAGCTTTAGTAGAGAACAGGGTAAGGTGACAGATACGCAGTATTTT.

In regard to this clone: Compared with germline, one end of the junction differs, possibly owing to a read error. The chain employs TRBV12-5 and TRBJ1-5; TRBD1 matches at 7 bases. This CDR3 is built from 14 residues. Germline lookup yields CDR1 LGHNT and CDR2 FRNRAP. Here the CDR3 DNA reads TGTGCTAGTGGGGGACAGTTAGGCAACCAGCCCCAGCATTTT. Amino acid sequence: CASGGQLGNQPQHF.

The genes are TRBV2 and TRBJ1-1; D not resolved. Germline CDR1 reads SNHLY; CDR2 reads FYNNEI. V was pared by 7 bases and J by 6 bases, with 9 bases between. This CDR3 spans 11 amino acids. This CDR3 is CASTLYSEAFF. As DNA, the CDR3 is TGTGCCAGCACTCTATACTCTGAAGCTTTCTTT. The full variable domain, with the rest looked up from reference TRBV2 and TRBJ1-1, is EPEVTQTPSHQVTQMGQEVILRCVPISNHLYFYWYRQILGQKVEFLVSFYNNEISEKSEIFDDQFSVERPDGSNFTLKIRSTKLEDSAMYFCASTLYSEAFFGQGTRLTVV.

This clone was counted a few times. This chain connects TRBV5-6 to TRBJ2-7, with D maybe TRBD2 (6 bases). The V and J ends lost 3 bases and 2 bases respectively, with 21 bases between them. Germline V gene data show CDR1 as SGHDT and CDR2 as YYEEEE. The CDR3 is made up of 17 amino acids. CDR3 bases: TGTGCCAGCAGCTCGGTGTACGTGGAGGAGGGAACCTACGAGCAGTACTTC. It encodes CASSSVYVEEGTYEQYF.

V usage is TRBV7-9 and J usage is TRBJ2-5, with TRBD1 matching over 8 bases. Trimming removed 5 bases from V and 0 bases from J; junction bases left unmatched: 14. The CDR3 runs 18 residues. The germline V gene encodes CDR1 SEHNR and CDR2 FQNEAQ (reference sequence). CDR3 in DNA: TGTGCCAGCAGCCCACTGACAGGGGTCGCGGGCTACCAAGAGACCCAGTACTTC. Encoded protein: CASSPLTGVAGYQETQYF.

The chain recombines TRBV10-2 with TRBJ1-1, with D uncertain. Germline V gene sequence: CDR1 WSHSY, CDR2 SAAADI. The CDR3 contains 19 residues. V lost 5 bases and J lost 0, with 25 bases in between. The CDR3 sequence is CASSSTPVGEGVMNTEAFF. Written as DNA, the CDR3 is TGCGCCAGCAGTTCCACTCCAGTTGGGGAGGGAGTGATGAACACTGAAGCTTTCTTT.

The V call is TRBV5-1, the J call TRBJ2-7; TRBD1 aligns across 7 bases. The junction had 9 bases not matched to a gene; V was cut back by 4 bases and J by 2 bases. This CDR3 comprises 15 residues. Germline V gene sequence: CDR1 SGHRS, CDR2 YFSETQ. The CDR3, as DNA: TGCGCCAGCAGCATTGACAGGGTGAGGACCTACGAGCAGTACTTC. Its protein is CASSIDRVRTYEQYF.

The table lists this clone with a few counts. This chain joins TRBV14 and TRBJ1-2; tentative D call: TRBD1 (6 bases). Germline V CDR1 and CDR2: SGHDN, FVKESK. The CDR3 runs to 14 residues. The V and J ends lost 1 base and 8 bases respectively, with 14 bases between them. DNA for the CDR3: TGTGCCAGCAGCCAAGTCGCAGGGGCGGGCGGCTACACCTTC. This translates into CASSQVAGAGGYTF.

The chain employs TRBV13 and TRBJ2-7; 7 bases agree with TRBD1. Per germline, CDR1 PRHDT and CDR2 FYEKMQ (reference sequence). Unmatched junction bases numbered 16, after V lost 0 bases and J lost 5 bases. There are 18 residues in the CDR3. CDR3 coding DNA: TGTGCCAGCAGCTTAGGGGCCCATATCAGGGGGTTAATCCACGAGCAGTACTTC. It translates to CASSLGAHIRGLIHEQYF.

The rearrangement joins TRBV7-2 to TRBJ2-7; D gene uncertain. V dropped 1 base and J dropped 3 bases, with 7 bases sitting between them. The CDR3 runs to 13 residues. Germline assignment: CDR1 SGHTA and CDR2 FQGNSA. CDR3 DNA: TGTGCCAGCAGCTTAGAACCCTACTACGAGCAGTACTTC. Protein sequence: CASSLEPYYEQYF.

The genes are TRBV6-1 and TRBJ2-5; D gene unclear. Germline CDR1 and CDR2: MNHNS and SASEGT. V was cut by 2 bases and J by 0 bases, with 16 bases left in between. This CDR3 has 17 amino acids. CDR3 in amino acids: CASSEIVGQKYQETQYF. The CDR3 coding sequence is TGTGCCAGCAGTGAAATAGTGGGCCAGAAGTACCAAGAGACCCAGTACTTC.

The gene calls are TRBV5-6 and TRBJ1-1; D gene ambiguous. The V end lost 1 base, the J end lost 7 bases, and 11 bases lay between the germline ends. CDR3 length: 13 residues. The germline gives CDR1 SGHDT, CDR2 YYEEEE. The DNA for the CDR3 is TGTGCCAGCAGCTTGACCATTCTGAGTGAAGCTTTCTTT. Protein product: CASSLTILSEAFF. Together with reference TRBV5-6 and TRBJ1-1, the CDR3 gives the full variable domain: DAGVTQSPTHLIKTRGQQVTLRCSPKSGHDTVSWYQQALGQGPQFIFQYYEEEERQRGNFPDRFSGHQFPNYSSELNVNALLLGDSALYLCASSLTILSEAFFGQGTRLTVV.

V is TRBV19 and J is TRBJ2-2; D might be TRBD2 (6 bases). CDR3 size: 16 residues. With 3 bases removed from V and 1 base from J, the gap between germline ends came to 12 bases. The germline gives CDR1 LNHDA, CDR2 SQIVND (reference sequence). Here the CDR3 reads CASSMGGLLNTGELFF. In DNA form, the CDR3 reads TGTGCCAGTAGTATGGGAGGCCTCCTGAACACCGGGGAGCTGTTTTTT.